This is a list of T cell receptor beta chains from one sample in a study of chemoradiotherapy in HPV16-positive cancers. Using immunoSEQ multiplex PCR, the repertoire was profiled, and TCRdb retains in-frame clones only, with some absent. The table includes approximately 15,000 clones, over 70% detected once. Specimen collection occurred from a patient who underwent chemoradiotherapy. The receptor set was obtained from a human donor with HPV-associated anogenital cancer. Both conserved end residues are part of each CDR3. A D gene is named only where the DNA matches it firmly. Clone size appears in some rows only: once, few, many, or a class for an expanded clone.

TRBJ2-7 | . | TRBV18 | TRBD1 | CASALTGDHGPYEQYF | TGTGCCAGCGCCCTGACAGGGGATCATGGCCCCTACGAGCAGTACTTC
TRBJ2-6 | . | TRBV6-4 | . | CASSEMGSGANVLTF | TGTGCCAGCAGTGAGATGGGTTCTGGGGCCAACGTCCTGACTTTC
TRBJ1-1 | . | TRBV2 | TRBD1 | CASSEDAGGTTEAFF | TGTGCCAGCAGTGAAGATGCAGGGGGTACCACTGAAGCTTTCTTT
TRBJ2-2 | . | TRBV19 | TRBD1 | CASTRGRSNTGELFF | TGTGCCAGTACGAGGGGGCGAAGCAACACCGGGGAGCTGTTTTTT
TRBJ2-7 | . | TRBV29-1 | . | CSVDVGASEQYF | TGCAGCGTTGACGTAGGGGCCTCCGAGCAGTACTTC
TRBJ1-1 | few | TRBV6-1 | . | CASSEVLGSTEAFF | TGTGCCAGCAGTGAAGTATTAGGGAGCACTGAAGCTTTCTTT
TRBJ1-1 | . | TRBV7-2 | . | CASGGQLNTEAFF | TGTGCCAGCGGCGGACAGTTGAACACTGAAGCTTTCTTT
TRBJ1-1 | . | TRBV5-6 | . | CASSLPGALRTEAFF | TGTGCCAGCAGCTTGCCGGGGGCGCTTAGAACTGAAGCTTTCTTT
TRBJ2-3 | . | TRBV19 | TRBD2 | CASSLYPPTSGGALDTQYF | TGTGCCAGTAGTCTCTACCCGCCGACTAGCGGGGGCGCATTAGATACGCAGTATTTT
TRBJ2-1 | once | TRBV28 | . | CASSWGEDSPYNEQFF | TGTGCCAGCAGTTGGGGGGAAGACAGCCCCTACAATGAGCAGTTCTTC
TRBJ2-7 | . | TRBV6-1 | . | CASSLRQGLEQYF | TGTGCCAGCAGTTTAAGACAGGGACTCGAGCAGTACTTC
TRBJ1-1 | . | TRBV10-3 | . | CAISDPTEGTEAFF | TGTGCCATCAGTGACCCGACAGAAGGCACTGAAGCTTTCTTT
TRBJ1-5 | . | TRBV2 | TRBD1 | CASRGTGDSNQPQHF | TGTGCCAGCAGGGGGACAGGGGATAGCAATCAGCCCCAGCATTTT
TRBJ1-2 | . | TRBV28 | . | CASSLSAVPSVYTF | TGTGCCAGCAGTTTATCAGCAGTCCCATCGGTCTACACCTTC
TRBJ2-7 | once | TRBV20-1 | . | CSAGYYEQYF | TGCAGTGCAGGCTACTACGAGCAGTACTTC
TRBJ2-5 | . | TRBV19 | . | CASSIRQGTGGETQYF | TGTGCCAGTAGTATCAGGCAGGGGACGGGAGGAGAGACCCAGTACTTC
TRBJ1-3 | . | TRBV6-5 | . | CASAGGHTIYF | TGTGCCAGTGCCGGGGGTCACACCATATATTTT
TRBJ2-5 | . | TRBV20-1 | . | CSALRLTQYF | TGCAGTGCTCTAAGGTTAACCCAGTACTTC
TRBJ2-7 | . | TRBV18 | TRBD1 | CASSPSQGYEQYF | TGTGCCAGCTCACCTTCACAGGGGTACGAGCAGTACTTC
TRBJ2-1 | . | TRBV6-1 | TRBD1 | CASSEPGQGFHEQFF | TGTGCCAGCAGTGAACCGGGACAGGGCTTTCATGAGCAGTTCTTC
TRBJ1-1 | . | TRBV6-6 | TRBD1 | CASSRWTGRENTEAFF | TGTGCCAGCAGTCGATGGACAGGGAGGGAGAACACTGAAGCTTTCTTT
TRBJ1-2 | . | TRBV9 | . | CASSDLGYGYTF | TGTGCCAGCAGCGACCTAGGGTATGGCTACACCTTC
TRBJ1-3 | . | TRBV4-3 | . | CASSQDLFRVGGGNTIYF | TGCGCCAGCAGCCAAGATCTATTCAGGGTTGGAGGTGGAAACACCATATATTTT
TRBJ2-7 | . | TRBV7-8 | TRBD2 | CASSLRLAGYPYEQYF | TGTGCCAGCAGCTTAAGACTAGCGGGGTACCCATACGAGCAGTACTTC
TRBJ2-7 | . | TRBV18 | TRBD1 | CASSPQGQHNYEQYF | TGTGCCAGCTCACCACAGGGACAGCACAACTACGAGCAGTACTTC
TRBJ2-2 | . | TRBV19 | TRBD2 | CASSGVVGLMNTGELFF | TGTGCCAGTAGTGGGGTGGTGGGACTAATGAACACCGGGGAGCTGTTTTTT
TRBJ1-2 | . | TRBV19 | . | CASSITPTFPRAGYGYTF | TGTGCCAGTAGTATTACCCCGACCTTTCCCCGGGCGGGCTATGGCTACACCTTC
TRBJ2-1 | . | TRBV4-3 | . | CASSQDTRTEQFF | TGCGCCAGCAGCCAAGATACAAGGACTGAGCAGTTCTTC
TRBJ2-7 | once | TRBV4-1 | TRBD2 | CASSQYSGGGEQYF | TGCGCCAGCAGCCAGTACTCCGGGGGGGGAGAGCAGTACTTC
TRBJ2-5 | . | TRBV5-4 | TRBD1 | CASSFSYRGEETQYF | TGTGCCAGCAGCTTTTCCTACAGGGGAGAAGAGACCCAGTACTTC
TRBJ2-7 | . | TRBV20-1 | . | CSARQGFEQYF | TGCAGTGCTAGACAGGGTTTCGAGCAGTACTTC
TRBJ1-2 | . | TRBV7-2 | . | CASSLGRGYGYTF | TGTGCCAGCAGCTTGGGCAGGGGCTATGGCTACACCTTC
TRBJ2-3 | . | TRBV9 | . | CASSVGSPDTQYF | TGTGCCAGCAGCGTAGGGAGTCCAGATACGCAGTATTTT
TRBJ2-3 | . | TRBV11-2 | . | CASSLASPRGTDTQYF | TGTGCCAGCAGCTTAGCTAGCCCTAGGGGCACAGATACGCAGTATTTT
TRBJ2-5 | . | TRBV21-1 | . | CASYKAGQGGETQYF | TGTGCCAGCTATAAAGCGGGACAGGGTGGAGAGACCCAGTACTTC
TRBJ2-3 | . | TRBV21-1 | . | CASSKGLESSSGGATDTQYF | TGTGCCAGCAGCAAAGGCCTAGAGAGTTCTAGCGGGGGGGCCACAGATACGCAGTATTTT
TRBJ2-1 | . | TRBV9 | TRBD2 | CASSVVGTNYNEQFF | TGTGCCAGCAGCGTAGTCGGGACTAACTACAATGAGCAGTTCTTC
TRBJ1-1 | . | TRBV7-6 | . | CASSLTQNTEAFF | TGTGCCAGCAGCTTAACACAGAACACTGAAGCTTTCTTT
TRBJ2-3 | . | TRBV2 | . | CASPGVRKDTQYF | TGTGCCAGCCCCGGGGTACGTAAGGATACGCAGTATTTT
TRBJ2-7 | . | TRBV7-8 | TRBD1 | CASSGDPGQGSHEQYF | TGTGCCAGCAGCGGCGATCCGGGACAGGGTTCCCACGAGCAGTACTTC
TRBJ2-5 | . | TRBV13 | . | CASSSKTGQETQYF | TGTGCCAGCAGCTCCAAAACAGGGCAGGAGACCCAGTACTTC
TRBJ1-5 | . | TRBV2 | TRBD1 | CASSRQGLNQPQHF | TGTGCCAGCAGCCGACAGGGACTCAATCAGCCCCAGCATTTT
TRBJ1-5 | . | TRBV5-8 | . | CASTPFGGAGNQPQHF | TGTGCCAGCACCCCCTTTGGGGGGGCGGGTAATCAGCCCCAGCATTTT
TRBJ1-2 | . | TRBV30 | . | CAWKSSGHQNPYGYTF | TGTGCTTGGAAATCGTCTGGACACCAAAATCCCTATGGCTACACCTTC
TRBJ2-2 | . | TRBV4-1 | . | CASSRSSSTGELFF | TGCGCCAGCAGCCGAAGTTCTTCCACCGGGGAGCTGTTTTTT
TRBJ2-7 | . | TRBV5-4 | TRBD2 | CAWTERGRDEQYF | TGTGCCTGGACCGAGCGGGGGCGCGACGAGCAGTACTTC
TRBJ1-2 | . | TRBV4-1 | . | CASSQDAGYNYGYTF | TGCGCCAGCAGCCAAGATGCGGGGTATAACTATGGCTACACCTTC
TRBJ2-1 | few | TRBV10-3 | TRBD1 | CAISWTGGDEQFF | TGTGCCATCAGCTGGACAGGGGGGGATGAGCAGTTCTTC
TRBJ1-1 | . | TRBV19 | TRBD1 | CASSVRQGLNTEAFF | TGTGCCAGTAGTGTCAGACAGGGCTTGAACACTGAAGCTTTCTTT
TRBJ1-2 | . | TRBV30 | . | CAWSTGTVANYGYTF | TGTGCCTGGAGTACCGGGACCGTAGCTAACTATGGCTACACCTTC
TRBJ1-5 | . | TRBV28 | . | CASSFTGNSEQPQHF | TGTGCCAGCAGTTTTACCGGGAACTCAGAACAGCCCCAGCATTTT
TRBJ1-1 | . | TRBV18 | . | CASSRGVGTEAFF | TGTGCCAGCTCACGAGGGGTTGGAACTGAAGCTTTCTTT
TRBJ1-2 | . | TRBV27 | . | CASSSPNNRGGYTF | TGTGCCAGCAGTTCACCTAATAATCGCGGTGGCTACACCTTC
TRBJ2-7 | . | TRBV6-1 | . | CASRGFTGKIYEQYF | TGTGCCAGCAGGGGTTTTACAGGGAAAATCTACGAGCAGTACTTC
TRBJ2-3 | . | TRBV4-3 | . | CASSQDRRDYLDTQYF | TGCGCCAGCAGCCAAGATCGAAGAGACTACCTAGATACGCAGTATTTT
TRBJ2-2 | few | TRBV5-1 | TRBD1 | CASSTSTGGIDGELFF | TGCGCCAGCAGCACTTCGACAGGGGGCATAGACGGGGAGCTGTTTTTT
TRBJ2-7 | . | TRBV6-6 | . | CASSYGQGLTYEQYF | TGTGCCAGCAGTTACGGGCAGGGCTTGACCTACGAGCAGTACTTC
TRBJ1-2 | . | TRBV7-9 | . | CASSLEVYGYTF | TGTGCCAGCAGCTTAGAAGTTTACGGCTACACCTTC
TRBJ2-3 | . | TRBV9 | . | CASSALDTQYF | TGTGCCAGCAGCGCGTTAGATACGCAGTATTTT